This TCR beta chain was found in a study of cytomegalovirus exposure and HLA in healthy donors. In the study overall: Assignment to the Caucasian-associated ancestry cluster applied to less than 85% of the approximately 370 genotyped donors. General study results and limits: Researchers reported in a later analysis that a missense DCLRE1C variant was tied to TCR beta V- and J-gene trimming. The study flagged fewer than 200 TCR beta chains as cytomegalovirus-associated.

V dropped 5 bases and J dropped 10; count of bases not matched to a gene: 11. The germline V gene has CDR1 LNHNV and CDR2 YYDKDF (reference sequence). The CDR3 totals 15 residues. Of note for this clone: Antigen: not known.

It was with 60 Vbeta and 13 Jbeta primers that the PCR ran. Using immunoSEQ multiplex PCR, the repertoire was profiled, and TCRdb retains in-frame clones only, with some absent. The data show about 160,000 clones, less than 90% seen once. The sample was PBMCs. V is TRBV15 and J is TRBJ1-2, with TRBD1 matching 12 bases. The TCR was taken from a woman between 18 and 29 years old in good health and CMV-seronegative. CDR3 sequence reads: CATSPGTGGAEDYTF. Written as DNA, the CDR3 is TGTGCCACCAGCCCCGGGACAGGGGGCGCGGAGGACTACACCTTC.